This T cell receptor beta chain was captured by sequencing in a study of Ad26.COV2.S vaccination and SARS-CoV-2 variants. Findings and limits, study-wide: Reported findings describe substantial breadth in spike-specific CD8+ and CD4+ T cell responses following vaccination. Total T cell responses may have been underestimated by the TCR breadth and depth analyses.

The treatment: 15 to 20 received Ad26.COV2.S at low or high dose, single or two shots; about 5 received placebo; per-sample allocation not given. The investigators took samples on day 63 after the first vaccine or placebo injection. Boston hosted the donor, who was an adult aged 18-55 years. Profiling relied on immunoSEQ multiplex PCR, and the TCRdb table lists in-frame clones only, not all of them. The sample has roughly 390,000 clones, 75% to 90% seen once. Points on this clone: Its matching antigen is unknown.

This specimen consisted of peripheral blood, obtained in a trial of Ad26.COV2.S vaccine versus placebo. This TCR derives from a person between 18 and 65 years old who received the Ad26.COV2.S COVID-19 vaccine or a placebo.

The CDR3 coding sequence is TGTGCCAGCAGCTTAGATCCCTTGCAGCCCCAGCATTTT. Translating it yields CASSLDPLQPQHF. The chain couples TRBV7-2 to TRBJ1-5, with D unclear. Germline CDR1 reads SGHTA; CDR2 reads FQGNSA. CDR3 length: 13 amino acids. Trimming shortened V by 1 base and J by 7 bases, and 8 bases separated the two germline ends.